This TCR beta chain was profiled in a study of cytomegalovirus exposure and HLA in healthy donors. This PCR relied on a set of 60 Vbeta primers and 13 Jbeta primers. Profiling relied on immunoSEQ multiplex PCR, and the TCRdb table lists in-frame clones only, not all of them. The sample records about 140,000 clones, around 80% being singletons. With respect to this clone: Its antigen is unidentified.

Study-level findings and limits: HLA alleles showed associations with fewer than 20,000 TCR beta sequences in a later analysis, at a 0.05 false discovery rate.

CDR1 is SGHTA and CDR2 is FQGNSA in the germline V gene. CDR3 size: 15 residues. Trimming took 5 bases from V and 2 from J; bases not matched to a gene: 5. Sequenced input: PBMCs. This clonotype was sampled from a man aged 35 to 55 in good health and CMV-seronegative. The chain has TRBV7-2 and TRBJ1-2, with 10 bases that match TRBD1. The CDR3 DNA reads as TGTGCCAGCAGCCACCGGGACAGGGGAAACTATGGCTACACCTTC. Protein: CASSHRDRGNYGYTF.